This is a list of T cell receptor beta chains from one sample in a study of persistence of HIV-infected CD4 T cells. These TCRs are of unknown antigen specificity. Clones were read by immunoSEQ multiplex PCR, and TCRdb kept only the in-frame ones, dropping some. The sample consists of 45,000 or so clones, about 85% of them appearing once. The sample consisted of CD4+ T cells sorted from PBMCs after approximately 18-hour stimulation, taken from a patient who received antiretroviral therapy. These receptors came from an adult woman with HIV who was CMV-seropositive. Each CDR3 is given with its conserved first and last residue. The D gene is left open where the match is weak. The size entry is marked missing in some rows and otherwise reads once, few, many or a size class.

CASTLGGRRYGYTF | TGTGCCAGCACCCTGGGGGGGCGACGCTATGGCTACACCTTC | . | TRBV3-1/TRBV3-2 | . | TRBJ1-2 | 14
CASSQAGNTIYF | TGTGCCAGCAGCCAAGCTGGAAACACCATATATTTT | . | TRBV6-6 | . | TRBJ1-3 | 12
CASSPDVLSPLHF | TGCGCCAGCAGCCCCGACGTCCTGTCACCCCTCCACTTT | . | TRBV23-1 | . | TRBJ1-6 | 13
CASTLYSGNTIYF | TGTGCCAGTACTCTGTACTCTGGAAACACCATATATTTT | . | TRBV19 | few | TRBJ1-3 | 13
CASSPRPDSGNTIYF | TGTGCCAGCTCACCACGGCCGGACTCTGGAAACACCATATATTTT | . | TRBV18 | once | TRBJ1-3 | 15
CASSPKRTSDTDTQYF | TGTGCCAGCAGCCCTAAACGGACTTCCGACACAGATACGCAGTATTTT | . | TRBV5-4 | . | TRBJ2-3 | 16
CATSDPRTGWDYGYTF | TGTGCCACCAGTGATCCTCGGACAGGGTGGGACTATGGCTACACCTTC | TRBD1 | TRBV24-1 | . | TRBJ1-2 | 16
CASSAGLSTDTQYF | TGTGCCAGCAGTGCGGGACTAAGCACAGATACGCAGTATTTT | TRBD2 | TRBV25-1 | once | TRBJ2-3 | 14
CASSLGQGAYEQFF | TGCGCCAGCAGCTTGGGACAGGGGGCGTATGAGCAGTTCTTC | TRBD1 | TRBV5-1 | . | TRBJ2-1 | 14
CASSVAFGLSTDTQYF | TGTGCCAGCAGCGTAGCTTTCGGGCTCAGCACAGATACGCAGTATTTT | . | TRBV9 | . | TRBJ2-3 | 16
CASSFEGRRAFF | TGTGCCAGCAGTTTCGAAGGGAGGAGGGCTTTCTTT | . | TRBV12-3/TRBV12-4 | . | TRBJ1-1 | 12
CASSYSGENTDTQYF | TGTGCCAGCAGTTACTCGGGGGAGAACACAGATACGCAGTATTTT | . | TRBV6-6 | . | TRBJ2-3 | 15
CARRTASTDTQYF | TGTGCCAGGCGGACAGCTAGCACAGATACGCAGTATTTT | . | TRBV2 | . | TRBJ2-3 | 13
CASSRGAARGNTIYF | TGTGCCAGTTCTCGGGGGGCAGCCCGCGGAAACACCATATATTTT | . | TRBV19 | . | TRBJ1-3 | 15
CASSPSGSNYGYTF | TGTGCCAGCAGCCCGTCGGGGTCTAACTATGGCTACACCTTC | . | TRBV7-3 | once | TRBJ1-2 | 14
CAISEQNRGGNTIYF | TGTGCCATCAGTGAGCAGAACAGGGGTGGAAACACCATATATTTT | TRBD1 | TRBV10-3 | . | TRBJ1-3 | 15
CASSEGGVENIQYF | TGTGCCAGCAGTGAAGGGGGGGTAGAAAACATTCAGTACTTC | . | TRBV2 | . | TRBJ2-4 | 14
CASSLPGSYEQYF | TGTGCCAGCAGCTTACCAGGCTCCTACGAGCAGTACTTC | . | TRBV7-2 | . | TRBJ2-7 | 13
CASSIRTGNSGANVLTF | TGTGCCAGTAGTATTCGGACAGGGAACTCTGGGGCCAACGTCCTGACTTTC | TRBD1 | TRBV19 | . | TRBJ2-6 | 17
CASTPSGSSYNEQFF | TGTGCCAGCACCCCTAGCGGGAGCTCCTACAATGAGCAGTTCTTC | TRBD2 | TRBV7-2 | . | TRBJ2-1 | 15
CASIPTGRENTEAFF | TGTGCCAGCATCCCGACAGGGCGCGAGAACACTGAAGCTTTCTTT | TRBD1 | TRBV7-9 | few | TRBJ1-1 | 15
CASSSSAYEQYF | TGTGCCAGCAGCTCTAGTGCCTACGAGCAGTACTTC | . | TRBV7-8 | . | TRBJ2-7 | 12
CASSLPSGGPQETQYF | TGCGCCAGCAGCTTGCCTAGCGGGGGGCCCCAAGAGACCCAGTACTTC | TRBD2 | TRBV5-1 | . | TRBJ2-5 | 16
CASSEIWTGSSYEQYF | TGTGCCAGCAGTGAAATATGGACGGGAAGCTCCTACGAGCAGTACTTC | . | TRBV6-1 | once | TRBJ2-7 | 16
CAIRPLPGTGELFF | TGTGCCATCAGACCCTTACCGGGCACCGGGGAGCTGTTTTTT | . | TRBV10-3 | . | TRBJ2-2 | 14
CASSLRTSGYYNEQFF | TGTGCCAGCAGCCTAAGGACTAGCGGGTATTACAATGAGCAGTTCTTC | TRBD2 | TRBV13 | . | TRBJ2-1 | 16
CASSRGQPQHF | TGTGCCAGTAGTAGGGGGCAGCCCCAGCATTTT | . | TRBV19 | . | TRBJ1-5 | 11
CASSPRPSNQPQHF | TGTGCCAGTAGCCCCCGTCCTAGCAATCAGCCCCAGCATTTT | . | TRBV19 | once | TRBJ1-5 | 14
CASSFLEGLGDTQYF | TGTGCCAGCAGCTTTTTAGAGGGTTTAGGAGATACGCAGTATTTT | . | TRBV11-1 | . | TRBJ2-3 | 15
CSVGSRSTSSYNEQFF | TGCAGCGTTGGGAGTCGGTCCACAAGCTCCTACAATGAGCAGTTCTTC | . | TRBV29-1 | . | TRBJ2-1 | 16
CSASGQGGYEQYF | TGCAGTGCTAGTGGGCAGGGAGGTTACGAGCAGTACTTC | . | TRBV20-1 | . | TRBJ2-7 | 13
CASSPLSNTEAFF | TGTGCCAGCTCACCACTCTCGAACACTGAAGCTTTCTTT | . | TRBV18 | . | TRBJ1-1 | 13
CASVPGTTFYTQYF | TGTGCCAGCGTGCCCGGGACTACCTTTTATACGCAGTATTTT | TRBD2 | TRBV6-5 | . | TRBJ2-3 | 14
CASSPGQENTGELFF | TGCGCCAGCAGCCCCGGACAGGAGAACACCGGGGAGCTGTTTTTT | TRBD1 | TRBV5-1 | . | TRBJ2-2 | 15
CASSDSGLAGGKFF | TGTGCCAGCAGTGACTCGGGACTAGCGGGGGGGAAGTTCTTC | TRBD2 | TRBV6-4 | . | TRBJ2-1 | 14
CSPAWSYNEQFF | TGCAGCCCAGCCTGGAGCTACAATGAGCAGTTCTTC | . | TRBV29-1 | . | TRBJ2-1 | 12
CASSRPGTYEQYF | TGTGCCAGCAGTCGGCCAGGTACCTACGAGCAGTACTTC | . | TRBV27 | . | TRBJ2-7 | 13
CARSLVGYIQYF | TGTGCCAGAAGCTTAGTTGGGTACATTCAGTACTTC | . | TRBV7-5 | few | TRBJ2-4 | 12
CASSLAGSQGETQYF | TGCGCCAGCAGCTTGGCAGGGTCCCAGGGGGAGACCCAGTACTTC | . | TRBV5-1 | . | TRBJ2-5 | 15
CASSVATSNNEQFF | TGTGCCAGCAGCGTAGCTACTTCCAACAATGAGCAGTTCTTC | . | TRBV9 | . | TRBJ2-1 | 14
CASSEQANTGELFF | TGTGCCAGCAGTGAACAAGCGAACACCGGGGAGCTGTTTTTT | . | TRBV25-1 | . | TRBJ2-2 | 14
CASSLQQGGRDEQFF | TGTGCCAGCAGCCTCCAGCAGGGGGGCCGGGATGAGCAGTTCTTC | . | TRBV7-3 | . | TRBJ2-1 | 15
CASSLAGGEYNEQFF | TGTGCCAGCAGCTTAGCAGGGGGGGAGTACAATGAGCAGTTCTTC | . | TRBV7-2 | few | TRBJ2-1 | 15
CASSHLLGAEAFF | TGTGCCAGCAGCCATCTCTTAGGGGCTGAAGCTTTCTTT | . | TRBV4-2 | few | TRBJ1-1 | 13
CASSLETGTTKRAFF | TGCGCCAGCAGCTTGGAAACGGGGACAACAAAAAGGGCTTTCTTT | . | TRBV5-1 | . | TRBJ1-1 | 15
CASSFNRVTEAFF | TGTGCCAGCAGTTTTAACAGGGTAACTGAAGCTTTCTTT | . | TRBV12-3/TRBV12-4 | . | TRBJ1-1 | 13